This record looks at one TCR beta chain sequence and its context. The data were taken from a study of cytomegalovirus exposure and HLA in healthy donors. The PCR employed 60 Vbeta primers together with 13 Jbeta primers. Libraries were prepared by immunoSEQ multiplex PCR; TCRdb keeps only in-frame clonotypes and omits some of them. The sample includes about 110,000 clones, around three quarters of them seen just once. This CDR3 contains 15 residues. From germline, CDR1 is SGHDN and CDR2 FVKESK. Deletions cut 4 bases from V and 7 bases from J, with 17 bases between. Specimen: PBMCs. The rearrangement joins TRBV14 to TRBJ2-1; weak D call: TRBD1 (6 bases). The sequence was collected from a woman in her twenties or thirties in good health and CMV-seronegative. In DNA, the CDR3 is TGTGCCAGCAGCCGACCGACAGGCTATTGGAATGAGCAGTTCTTC. Amino acid sequence: CASSRPTGYWNEQFF.